This T cell receptor beta chain was identified during a study of T cells in tuberculosis. Sequencing used immunoSEQ multiplex PCR; TCRdb keeps in-frame clones, though not all of them. The table records about 88,000 clones, approximately 91% of them present only once. The CDR3 runs to 15 residues. The V gene's germline CDR1 is MNHNY and CDR2 SVGAGI (reference sequence). V was pared by 6 bases and J by 2 bases, with 15 bases between. Cells were sorted from thawed PBMC rested overnight and stained with GMM-loaded CD1B tetramer, viability dye and anti-CD3. The CD1B tetramers carried C32 glucose monomycolate purified from Rhodococcus equi.

The chain has TRBV6-6 and TRBJ2-3; weak D call: TRBD2 (6 bases). This receptor was identified in an adult woman with latent tuberculosis. Sequenced: CD1b-GMM tetramer-negative cells sorted from PBMCs. DNA of the CDR3: TGTGCCAGCAGCCCCCGGGGGTCCTCCACAGATACGCAGTATTTT. This encodes CASSPRGSSTDTQYF.